This TCR beta chain was recovered during a study of blood T cell repertoires in COVID-19. Turning to the study itself: From T cells, B-cell-depleted T cells, or PBMCs came the material, which was cDNA or gDNA.

Per the authors' pipeline: By means of reference gene primer amplification, nucleated cell counts were estimated. Libraries were prepared by immunoSEQ multiplex PCR; TCRdb keeps only in-frame clonotypes and omits some of them. V and J calls and clone size follow that table, whereas D and trimming were derived from the DNA. The table shows more than 60,000 clones, with more than 70% occurring only once. The sequence was obtained from a man between 60 and 70 years old with active or convalescent COVID-19. Sequencing was done on a sample of peripheral blood.

CDR3: CASSPNLQGGYTF. The DNA of the CDR3 is TGTGCCAGCAGCCCAAATTTACAGGGGGGCTACACCTTC. The chain uses TRBV11-2 and TRBJ1-2; 7 bases are shared with TRBD1. Germline values: CDR1 SGHAT, CDR2 FQNNGV. The CDR3 sequence is 13 residues long. The V gene end was trimmed by 5 bases and the J gene end by 8 bases; junction bases not matched to a gene: 8. The full variable domain, rest sourced from reference TRBV11-2 and TRBJ1-2, is EAGVAQSPRYKIIEKRQSVAFWCNPISGHATLYWYQQILGQGPKLLIQFQNNGVVDDSQLPKDRFSAERLKGVDSTLKIQPAKLEDSAVYLCASSPNLQGGYTFGSGTRLTVV.